The clone carrying this TCR beta chain was seen at least ten times. The treatment is: randomized to nivolumab then ipilimumab (arm A) or the reverse (arm B). Patients had received no earlier DNA-damaging chemotherapy. This specimen belongs to a study of sequential checkpoint blockade in melanoma. CDR3 length equals 13 residues. Germline CDR1 reads SGHTA; CDR2 reads FQGNSA. Between the trimmed V and J ends, which lost 5 bases and 7 bases, there was a span of 9 bases. Sequenced by immunoSEQ multiplex PCR; TCRdb stores in-frame clones only, minus some. The sample includes thousands of clones, about 28% of them seen just once.

The TCR comes from a human donor with melanoma. This chain joins TRBV7-2 and TRBJ1-6; a possible D gene is TRBD1 (6 bases). Sequenced here: tumor tissue (inferred from file names), sampled from a patient given nivolumab and ipilimumab in sequence. The CDR3 DNA reads as TGTGCCAGCAGCATGACAGGAAATTCACCCCTCCACTTT. It codes for CASSMTGNSPLHF.